These T cell receptor beta chains were read from a single sample in a study of shared clonotypes between healthy human individuals. Here immunoSEQ multiplex PCR was the method, and the copy in TCRdb shows in-frame clones only, minus some. Of 950,000 to 1,100,000 clones listed, approximately 80% are singletons. Sequencing was done on a sample of memory CD4+ T cells from PBMCs. The source of these receptors is a young man in good health. Some clones in this sample may be carry-over from other donors' samples. Each CDR3 is given with its conserved first and last residue. A D gene is named only where the DNA matches it firmly. Not all rows give a size; the values are once, few, many and, for expanded clones, a class.

few,TRBV7-9,TRBJ2-3,NA,TGTGCCAGCAGCTCGATGGGGGGCACAGATACGCAGTATTTT,CASSSMGGTDTQYF
NA,TRBV7-2,TRBJ1-1,TRBD1,TGTGCCAGCAGCTCACTGGACAGGGTGGACACTGAAGCTTTCTTT,CASSSLDRVDTEAFF
NA,TRBV5-6,TRBJ2-3,TRBD2,TGTGCCAGCAGCCTTAGACTAGCCCACCCCACAGATACGCAGTATTTT,CASSLRLAHPTDTQYF
NA,TRBV5-1,TRBJ2-7,NA,TGCGCCAGCAGCTTGGGAGGGGCGGGGACAGCCTACGAGCAGTACTTC,CASSLGGAGTAYEQYF
NA,TRBV7-6,TRBJ2-7,TRBD1,TGTGCCAGCAGCTTAGATCAGGGGGTAGACGAGCAGTACTTC,CASSLDQGVDEQYF
NA,TRBV7-3,TRBJ2-3,NA,TGTGCCAGCAGCTCCAACACAGATACGCAGTATTTT,CASSSNTDTQYF
NA,TRBV4-2,TRBJ1-3,NA,TGTGCCAGCAGCCAAGTTCGGGCAGGGAAAGGTGGAAACACCATATATTTT,CASSQVRAGKGGNTIYF
NA,TRBV4-3,TRBJ2-7,TRBD1,TGCGCCAGCAGCCAACGGCGACAGGGACACGAGCAGTACTTC,CASSQRRQGHEQYF
NA,TRBV28,TRBJ1-1,NA,TGTGCCAGCAGTCCCCTGCCGACAGGGAACACTGAAGCTTTCTTT,CASSPLPTGNTEAFF
NA,TRBV9,TRBJ2-3,TRBD2,TGTGCCAGCAGCGCGGGATTAGCGGGAGGCGCAGATACGCAGTATTTT,CASSAGLAGGADTQYF
once,TRBV11-3,TRBJ2-2,NA,TGTGCCAGCAGCTTAGGTCGGGCCGGGGAGCTGTTTTTT,CASSLGRAGELFF
NA,TRBV27,TRBJ2-1,TRBD2,TGTGCCAGCACCCAGCGGGAGAATTGGAATGAGCAGTTCTTC,CASTQRENWNEQFF
few,TRBV2,TRBJ2-4,NA,TGTGCCAGCAGTGGGAACCCCCGGATCAAAAACATTCAGTACTTC,CASSGNPRIKNIQYF
NA,TRBV2,TRBJ2-3,NA,TGTGCCAGCAGTAAGGGACTCACCCTCACAGATACGCAGTATTTT,CASSKGLTLTDTQYF
few,TRBV2,TRBJ2-5,NA,TGTGCCAGCAGTGAATCGGCCCGGGGGATCAAGGAGACCCAGTACTTC,CASSESARGIKETQYF
NA,TRBV5-1,TRBJ2-5,TRBD2,TGCGCCAGCAGCTTTGGGGTCGCGGGAGAGGTAGAGACCCAGTACTTC,CASSFGVAGEVETQYF
NA,TRBV11-2,TRBJ2-1,NA,TGTGCCAGCAGCCCTCCGTCAGGAGGGGGTATAGAGCAGTTCTTC,CASSPPSGGGIEQFF
NA,TRBV4-2,TRBJ2-6,TRBD2,TGTGCCAGCAGCCAAGGGGCTAGCGGGAGGGGGTCGGGGGCCAACGTCCTGACTTTC,CASSQGASGRGSGANVLTF
once,TRBV5-4,TRBJ2-7,TRBD2,TGTGCCAGCAGCTTGTTGCCAGCGGGAGGTTACGAGCAGTACTTC,CASSLLPAGGYEQYF
NA,TRBV7-9,TRBJ1-1,NA,TGTGCCAGCAGCTTACTCCCTCCATCACAGGGCTTCACTGAAGCTTTCTTT,CASSLLPPSQGFTEAFF
NA,TRBV4-2,TRBJ1-1,NA,TGTGCCAGCAGCCAAGATCTAGAAGGGTACACTGAAGCTTTCTTT,CASSQDLEGYTEAFF
NA,TRBV7-2,TRBJ1-1,NA,TGTGCCAGCAGCTTCAGACAGGAGAACACTGAAGCTTTCTTT,CASSFRQENTEAFF
NA,TRBV28,TRBJ1-2,NA,TGTGCCAGCAGCCGTACCGGGACAAACTATGGCTACACCTTC,CASSRTGTNYGYTF
NA,TRBV4-3,TRBJ2-2,TRBD1,TGCGCCAGCAGCCAAGTCCCAGGGGGAAGAACCGGGGAGCTGTTTTTT,CASSQVPGGRTGELFF
many,TRBV7-3,TRBJ2-1,TRBD2,TGTGCCAGCAGCTTAGGTAGCGGGAGGGCCAAGTACAATGAGCAGTTCTTC,CASSLGSGRAKYNEQFF
NA,TRBV2,TRBJ1-5,TRBD1,TGTGCCAGCTCCGGGACAGGGTTGATCCAGCCCCAGCATTTT,CASSGTGLIQPQHF
NA,TRBV7-8,TRBJ1-3,NA,TGTGCCAGCAGCTTGGGGGGGTCTGGAAACACCATATATTTT,CASSLGGSGNTIYF
few,TRBV29-1,TRBJ1-1,NA,TGCAGCGTTATCCCAATGAACACTGAAGCTTTCTTT,CSVIPMNTEAFF
few,TRBV27,TRBJ1-1,NA,TGTGCCAGCAGGCCCGACGGAGAAGCTTTCTTT,CASRPDGEAFF
NA,TRBV4-2,TRBJ2-1,TRBD2,TGTGCCAGCAGCCAAGATAGACTAGCGGGGAATGAGCAGTTCTTC,CASSQDRLAGNEQFF
NA,TRBV10-3,TRBJ2-7,NA,TGTGCCATCAGACCGGGGCCTAGCTCCTACGAGCAGTACTTC,CAIRPGPSSYEQYF
NA,TRBV18,TRBJ1-3,NA,TGTGCCAGCTCACCGCATCGGGGTGTAGGGGTCTCTGGAAACACCATATATTTT,CASSPHRGVGVSGNTIYF